This T cell receptor (beta chain) appears in the sequencing data of a study of technical replicates of blood from a few donors. V dropped 3 bases and J dropped 5; count of bases not matched to a gene: 9. CDR1 and CDR2 (germline): LGHNA, YNFKEQ. The CDR3 totals 17 residues. TCRdb's copy holds only in-frame clones and misses some; the assay was immunoSEQ multiplex PCR. This sample has approximately 88,000 clones, with around 94% found just once. The receptor was isolated from a human donor in good health. The rearrangement joins TRBV4-2 to TRBJ2-5; 13 bases agree with TRBD2. Source material: T cells isolated from PBMCs. Here the CDR3 DNA reads TGTGCCAGCAGCCACCCTACTAGCGGGGGGGCTGCGGAGACCCAGTACTTC. Translating gives CASSHPTSGGAAETQYF.